This TCR beta chain came from a study of CD8 T cells in Susac syndrome (dated by TCRdb to about 2019). A note on the overall study: Whether CD8+ T cell activation and differentiation in Susac syndrome was antigen driven was tested using repertoire sequencing. The full study reports these points: The number of individuals in the TCR sequencing and HLA analysis was acknowledged as relatively small.

RNA was extracted using the RNeasy kit, and roughly 0.5 to 1 microgram was reverse transcribed with random hexamers. TCR beta CDR3 regions were amplified with the immunoSEQ multiplex PCR assay covering 54 Vbeta and 13 Jbeta segments. PCR amplification bias was corrected using a synthetic template baseline for primer optimization and computational correction. The source study handled its data this way. Reads were annotated to V, D and J genes per IMGT and analyzed with immunoSEQ Analyzer, keeping only productive sequences. Clonality was calculated as one minus the Shannon entropy normalized by log2 of the number of productive unique sequences. Public and private clones were assessed among the 100 most prevalent clones of each patient and control. A clone was defined as Susac-specific if it was absent from the healthy and MS cohorts, from 1052 published viral clones and from other ImmuneACCESS disease sequences. Using fastp at Q25 and MiXCR, TCRdb reprocessed the public reads and kept productive beta chains. A single entry per CDR3 protein holds the most common genes and DNA from its merged rows. The V and J calls were not made by the authors but by TCRdb's processing. Across this sample there are roughly 200,000 distinct CDR3 sequences, with approximately 94% seen only once. About 0.093% of the sample is held by the ten biggest clonotypes.

Regarding this clonotype: Its antigen has not been determined. Base qualities are not provided; no much larger clone lies one nucleotide away.

Peripheral blood CD8+ and CD4+ T cells from healthy donors, Susac syndrome patients and multiple sclerosis patients were profiled by high-throughput TCR beta sequencing. Multiple sclerosis controls were treatment-naive patients with stable or active relapsing-remitting disease fulfilling revised McDonald criteria. CD8+ TEMRA cells were enriched by FACS, while bulk CD8+ and CD4+ T cells were purified by magnetic negative isolation. Blood was drawn into EDTA tubes, processed within 24 hours, and PBMCs were isolated by density gradient centrifugation. PBMCs destined for TCR sequencing were cryopreserved in liquid nitrogen and later thawed in a 37 °C water bath. A purity of at least 90% was achieved for sorted or isolated CD4+, CD8+ and CD8+ TEMRA cells. V gives up 6 bases and J gives up 0 bases, and the segment between their germline ends measures 12 bases. The CDR3, from cysteine to phenylalanine, totals 14 residues. The retained sequence is limited to the CDR3, 42 bases, with the frame set at the first base. For CDR1 and CDR2, the germline V gene (reference sequence) lists DFQATT and SNEGSKA.

Sequenced material: CD4+ T cells from PBMCs. The clonotype comes from a human donor with multiple sclerosis. In this chain, TRBV20-1 is recombined with TRBJ2-1; a tentative D call is TRBD2 (5 bases match). The sequenced DNA is TGCAGTGCAAGTAGCGTGGCCTCCTACAATGAGCAGTTCTTC. It encodes CSASSVASYNEQFF.